The 9 T cell receptor beta chains listed next were all sequenced from one sample in a study of cytomegalovirus exposure and HLA in healthy donors. 60 Vbeta and 13 Jbeta primers were used in PCR. TCRdb's copy holds only in-frame clones and misses some; the assay was immunoSEQ multiplex PCR. The sample holds over 150,000 clones, over 75% seen once. Sequenced material: PBMCs. All receptors come from a woman aged 30 to 39 in good health and CMV-seronegative.

This rearrangement joins TRBV6-6 to TRBJ1-4, with a possible D match to TRBD1 (5 bases). Trimming stripped 6 bases from V and 3 bases from J, with 14 bases between. CDR3 length: 15 amino acids. Per the germline V gene, CDR1 is MNHNY and CDR2 is SVGAGI (reference sequence). The CDR3 region has the DNA TGTGCCAGCAGCCCCCCGCCAGGGTCTAATGAAAAACTGTTTTTT. This encodes CASSPPPGSNEKLFF.

This clone was recorded only once. The chain joins TRBV6-1 to TRBJ1-1, with D perhaps TRBD1 (6 bases). The CDR3 has 12 amino acids. Germline V gene sequence: CDR1 MNHNS, CDR2 SASEGT. The V end was cut by 3 bases, the J end by 7 bases, with 9 bases between. DNA for the CDR3: TGTGCCAGCAGTGAGGGGGGGCGTGAAGCTTTCTTT. It translates to CASSEGGREAFF.

V usage is TRBV6-5 and J usage is TRBJ1-3; no clear D. With 6 bases removed from V and 3 bases from J, the gap between germline ends came to 6 bases. This CDR3 comprises 12 residues. Germline loops: CDR1 MNHEY, CDR2 SVGAGI. The CDR3 DNA follows: TGTGCCAGCAGGCGAAGTGGAAACACCATATATTTT. It translates to CASRRSGNTIYF.

The gene calls are TRBV9 and TRBJ2-3, with unresolved D. Looked up from germline, CDR1 is SGDLS and CDR2 is YYNGEE. The CDR3 consists of 14 residues. Trimming pared 1 base from V and 0 bases from J, leaving 6 bases between. The CDR3 here is CASSVSRSTDTQYF. For the CDR3, the DNA is TGTGCCAGCAGCGTATCCAGGAGCACAGATACGCAGTATTTT.

This chain links TRBV6-1 with TRBJ2-5, with 11 bases matching TRBD2. This CDR3 has 15 amino acids. Per germline, CDR1 MNHNS and CDR2 SASEGT. Trimming at V came to 6 bases and at J to 2 bases, leaving 5 bases not matched to a gene. The CDR3 sequence: CASRRIAGGQETQYF. The CDR3 bases are TGTGCCAGCAGGCGAATAGCGGGGGGGCAAGAGACCCAGTACTTC.

This clone was observed a single time. The chain uses TRBV5-1 and TRBJ2-7; 8 positions agree with TRBD1. This CDR3 has 14 amino acids. CDR1 is SGHRS, CDR2 YFSETQ, per germline. With V trimmed by 5 bases and J by 3 bases, 7 bases remained unmatched. This CDR3 is CASSSQGAGYEQYF. CDR3 DNA: TGCGCCAGCAGTTCGCAGGGGGCGGGCTACGAGCAGTACTTC.

The chain joins TRBV18 to TRBJ2-5, with 8 bases aligning to TRBD2. This CDR3 is 15 amino acids long. From germline, CDR1 is KGHSH and CDR2 LQKENI. V shed 2 bases and J 3 bases; nucleotides not matched to a gene: 5. CDR3 sequence reads: CASSPGAGVEETQYF. The CDR3 DNA reads as TGTGCCAGCTCACCAGGAGCGGGAGTCGAAGAGACCCAGTACTTC.

The CDR3 spells CASSQLEWTGGGEQYF. DNA of the CDR3: TGTGCCAGCAGCCAATTGGAATGGACGGGGGGCGGGGAGCAGTACTTC. The chain recombines TRBV4-2 with TRBJ2-7; D might be TRBD2 (7 bases). Trimming removed 2 bases from V and 7 bases from J, with 21 bases in between. CDR1 LGHNA and CDR2 YNFKEQ come from the germline V gene. This CDR3 has 16 residues.

This clone was counted a single time. One end of the junction fails to match germline, which may point to a read error. This CDR3 is CASSLARPPQVLNGYPF. The CDR3 DNA follows: TGTGCCAGCAGCTTAGCTAGACCCCCGCAGGTACTCAATGGCTACCCCTTC. The gene calls are TRBV7-8 and TRBJ1-2; D call uncertain. CDR1 is SGHVS, CDR2 FQNEAQ, per germline. The CDR3 spans 17 residues.